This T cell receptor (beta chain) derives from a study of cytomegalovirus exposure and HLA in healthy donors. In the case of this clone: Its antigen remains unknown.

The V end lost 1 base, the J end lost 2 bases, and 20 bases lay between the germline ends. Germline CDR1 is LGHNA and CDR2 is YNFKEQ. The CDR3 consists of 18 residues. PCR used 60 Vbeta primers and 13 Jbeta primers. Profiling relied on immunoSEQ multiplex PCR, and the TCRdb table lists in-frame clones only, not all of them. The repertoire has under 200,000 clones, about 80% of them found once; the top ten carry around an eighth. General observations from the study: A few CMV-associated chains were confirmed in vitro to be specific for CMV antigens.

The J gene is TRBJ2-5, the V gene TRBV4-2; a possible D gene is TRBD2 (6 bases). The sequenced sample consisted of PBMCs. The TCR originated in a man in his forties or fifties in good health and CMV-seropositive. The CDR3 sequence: CASSQGDLASGGQETQYF. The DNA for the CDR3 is TGTGCCAGCAGCCAAGGGGACTTGGCTAGTGGGGGTCAAGAGACCCAGTACTTC.